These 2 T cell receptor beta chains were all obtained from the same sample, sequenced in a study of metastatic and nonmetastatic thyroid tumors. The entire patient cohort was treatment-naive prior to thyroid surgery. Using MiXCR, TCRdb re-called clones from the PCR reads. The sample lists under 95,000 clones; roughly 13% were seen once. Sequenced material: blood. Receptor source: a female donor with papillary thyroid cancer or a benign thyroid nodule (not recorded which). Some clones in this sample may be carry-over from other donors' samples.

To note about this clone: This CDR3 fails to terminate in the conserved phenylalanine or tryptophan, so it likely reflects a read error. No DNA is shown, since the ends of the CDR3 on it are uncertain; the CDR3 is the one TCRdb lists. The CDR3: CASSPTGGGNPSGGYTL. V usage is TRBV5-1 and J usage is TRBJ1-2; the table's D call, TRBD1, has no DNA check behind it. In germline, CDR1 is SGHRS, CDR2 YFSETQ. The length of the CDR3 is 17 amino acids, counting both ends.

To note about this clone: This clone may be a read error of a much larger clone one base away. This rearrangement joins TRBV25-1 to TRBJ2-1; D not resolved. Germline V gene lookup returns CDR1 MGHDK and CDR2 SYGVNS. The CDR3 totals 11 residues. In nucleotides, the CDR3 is TGTGCCACCAGTTTGTCAAATGAGCAGTTCTTC. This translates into CATSLSNEQFF.